This T cell receptor (beta chain) was recovered during a study of CD8 T cells in Susac syndrome (dated by TCRdb to the late 2010s). A note on the overall study: The study used repertoire sequencing to test whether antigen drove CD8+ T cell activation and differentiation in Susac syndrome. The study compared CD8+ T cell repertoire clonality among over ten healthy donors, around 14 Susac syndrome patients and fewer than 19 multiple sclerosis patients.

Peripheral blood CD8+ and CD4+ T cells from healthy donors, Susac syndrome patients and multiple sclerosis patients were profiled using high-throughput TCR beta sequencing. Multiple sclerosis controls were treatment-naive patients with stable or active relapsing-remitting disease fulfilling revised McDonald criteria. Bulk CD8+ and CD4+ T cells were purified by magnetic negative isolation, whereas CD8+ TEMRA cells were enriched by FACS. Blood was drawn into EDTA tubes, processed within 24 hours, and PBMCs were isolated by density gradient centrifugation. PBMCs intended for TCR sequencing were cryopreserved in liquid nitrogen and thawed later in a water bath at 37 degrees C. A purity of at least 90% was achieved for sorted or isolated CD4+, CD8+ and CD8+ TEMRA cells. RNA was extracted with the RNeasy kit and roughly 0.45 to 1 ug was reverse transcribed using random hexamers. TCR beta CDR3 regions were amplified with the immunoSEQ multiplex PCR assay covering 54 Vbeta and 13 Jbeta segments. PCR amplification bias was corrected using a synthetic template baseline for primer optimization and computational correction. In the authors' own workflow: Reads were annotated to V, D and J genes according to IMGT and were analyzed with immunoSEQ Analyzer, with only productive sequences retained. Clonality was computed as one minus Shannon entropy normalized by log2 of the number of productive unique sequences. For each patient and control, public and private clones were evaluated among the 100 most prevalent clones. Clones were defined as Susac-specific when absent from the healthy and MS cohorts, from 1,000 to 1,100 published viral clones and from other ImmuneACCESS disease sequences. Starting from the raw public reads, TCRdb applied fastp trimming at Q25, assembled clones with MiXCR and retained in-frame beta chains. Each CDR3 protein appears once, grouped with its most common genes and DNA. TCRdb's processing, not the study's, gives the V and J calls here. In all, the sample holds under 550,000 distinct CDR3 sequences, and approximately 85% of those were seen once. Together, the top ten hold approximately 0.11% of the sample.

The research as a whole found: The number of individuals in the TCR sequencing and HLA analysis was acknowledged as relatively small.

A word on this clonotype: Its target antigen remains unknown. No much larger clonotype is one base removed from it; base qualities were not supplied.

Taken from cysteine to phenylalanine, the CDR3 has 15 residues. The only DNA kept is the CDR3, 45 bases in frame from the first base. Via the germline V gene (reference sequence), CDR1 is SGHNT and CDR2 YYREEE. The germline V end is reduced by 2 bases and the J end by 3 bases; junction bases left unmatched: 3. The sequencing sample was made of CD8+ T cells from PBMCs. The source of this sequence is a human donor with multiple sclerosis. The rearrangement combines TRBV5-4 with TRBJ2-2, with TRBD1 identical over 8 junction bases. CDR3 region: CASSLTGGYTGELFF. At the DNA level, the sequence is TGTGCCAGCAGCTTAACAGGGGGTTACACCGGGGAGCTGTTTTTT.